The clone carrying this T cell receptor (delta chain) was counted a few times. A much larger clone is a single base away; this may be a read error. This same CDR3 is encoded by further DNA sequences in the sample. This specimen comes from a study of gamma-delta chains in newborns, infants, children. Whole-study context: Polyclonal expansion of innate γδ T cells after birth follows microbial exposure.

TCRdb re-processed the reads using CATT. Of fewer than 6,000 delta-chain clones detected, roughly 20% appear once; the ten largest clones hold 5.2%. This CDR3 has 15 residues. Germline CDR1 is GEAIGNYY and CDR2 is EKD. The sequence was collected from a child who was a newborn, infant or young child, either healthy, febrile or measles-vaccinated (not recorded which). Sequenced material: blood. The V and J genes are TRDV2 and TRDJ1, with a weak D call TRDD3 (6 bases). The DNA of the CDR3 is TGTGCCTGTGACAAGTTGGGGGGACTAACCGATAAACTCATCTTC. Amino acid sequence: CACDKLGGLTDKLIF.